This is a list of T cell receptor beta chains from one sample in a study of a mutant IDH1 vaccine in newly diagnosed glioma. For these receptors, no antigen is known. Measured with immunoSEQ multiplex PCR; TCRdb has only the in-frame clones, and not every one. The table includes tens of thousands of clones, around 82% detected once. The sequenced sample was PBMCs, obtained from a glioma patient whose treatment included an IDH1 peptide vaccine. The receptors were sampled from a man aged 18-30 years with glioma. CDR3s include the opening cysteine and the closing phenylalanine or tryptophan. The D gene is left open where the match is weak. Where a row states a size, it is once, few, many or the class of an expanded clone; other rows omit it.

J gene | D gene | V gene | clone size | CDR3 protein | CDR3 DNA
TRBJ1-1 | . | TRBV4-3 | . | CASSQGQGAGTEAFF | TGCGCCAGCAGCCAAGGTCAGGGTGCCGGCACTGAAGCTTTCTTT
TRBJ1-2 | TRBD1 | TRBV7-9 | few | CASSSWTGSYGYTF | TGTGCCAGCAGCTCGTGGACAGGGTCCTATGGCTACACCTTC
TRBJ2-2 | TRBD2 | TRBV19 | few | CASLPGTRGTGELFF | TGTGCCAGTCTCCCAGGGACTAGAGGGACCGGGGAGCTGTTTTTT
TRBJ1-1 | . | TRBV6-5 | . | CASGQVGNTEAFF | TGTGCCAGCGGCCAGGTGGGGAACACTGAAGCTTTCTTT
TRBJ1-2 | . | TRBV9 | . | CASSPTGTNYGYTF | TGTGCCAGCAGCCCCACCGGAACTAACTATGGCTACACCTTC
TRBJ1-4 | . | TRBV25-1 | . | CASKDSGTNEKLFF | TGTGCCAGCAAAGACAGTGGAACTAATGAAAAACTGTTTTTT
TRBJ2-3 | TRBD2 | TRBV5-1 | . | CASSLGTSGGVTDTQYF | TGCGCCAGCAGCTTGGGGACTAGCGGGGGGGTCACAGATACGCAGTATTTT
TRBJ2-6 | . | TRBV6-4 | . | CASSEGYSGANVLTF | TGTGCCAGCAGTGAGGGTTACTCTGGGGCCAACGTCCTGACTTTC
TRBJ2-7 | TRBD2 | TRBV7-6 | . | CASSPRLAGESYEQYF | TGTGCCAGCAGCCCCCGCCTAGCGGGAGAGAGTTACGAGCAGTACTTC
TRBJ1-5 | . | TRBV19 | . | CASIPGTRGGNQPQHF | TGTGCCAGTATCCCAGGAACCAGGGGAGGCAATCAGCCCCAGCATTTT
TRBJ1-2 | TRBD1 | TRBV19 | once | CASSISTGPQGRGYTF | TGTGCCAGTAGTATCTCGACAGGGCCCCAGGGTAGGGGCTACACCTTC
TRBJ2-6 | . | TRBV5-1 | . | CASSLGGGANVLTF | TGCGCCAGCAGCTTGGGCGGGGGGGCCAACGTCCTGACTTTC
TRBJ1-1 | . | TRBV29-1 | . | CSVVSGSTEAFF | TGCAGCGTTGTATCGGGGAGCACTGAAGCTTTCTTT
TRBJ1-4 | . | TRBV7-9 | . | CASSDTGLAEKLFF | TGTGCCAGCAGCGATACAGGGTTAGCCGAAAAACTGTTTTTT
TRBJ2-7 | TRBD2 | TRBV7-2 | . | CASSLVRGLAGDEQYF | TGTGCCAGCAGCTTAGTAAGGGGACTAGCGGGAGACGAGCAGTACTTC
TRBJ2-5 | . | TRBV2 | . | CASSEAGGGNWETQYF | TGTGCCAGCAGTGAGGCAGGAGGGGGGAATTGGGAGACCCAGTACTTC
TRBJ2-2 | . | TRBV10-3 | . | CAISESQGSGELFF | TGTGCCATCAGTGAGTCTCAGGGGTCCGGGGAGCTGTTTTTT
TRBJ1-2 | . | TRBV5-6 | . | CASSLVGGRANYGYTF | TGTGCCAGCAGCTTGGTGGGGGGCAGAGCAAACTATGGCTACACCTTC
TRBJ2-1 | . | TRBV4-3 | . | CASSHHGYNEQFF | TGCGCCAGCAGCCACCACGGCTACAATGAGCAGTTCTTC
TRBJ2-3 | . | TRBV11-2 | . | CASRTIKTDTQYF | TGTGCCAGCAGGACTATTAAGACAGATACGCAGTATTTT